The clone carrying this T cell receptor beta chain appeared a few times. The target antigen is unknown. This specimen comes from a study of T cell repertoires in cytomegalovirus infection. Across the whole study: In the study, CMV epitopes included recently identified HLA-C-restricted and well-studied HLA-B-restricted ones. It was the public TCR beta signatures that indicated both CMV infection and matching HLA type.

TCRdb re-derived calls from the reads in MiXCR, one entry per CDR3 protein. The repertoire has around 300,000 distinct CDR3 sequences, more than 20% of them found once; the top ten carry about an eighth. Study outcomes and limitations: The ex vivo response showed dominance by HLA-C-restricted CMV-specific TCR beta clonotypes. Based on cumulative public TCR beta family frequency, carriers of CMV plus the relevant HLA were identified.

CDR1 and CDR2 from the germline V gene are MNHEY and SVGEGT. CDR3 length: 16 amino acids. J gave up 0 bases and V 6 bases, and 11 bases lay outside the gene matches. This specimen consisted of cultured PBMCs, obtained from culture after CMV antigen stimulation. The chain employs TRBV6-2 or TRBV6-3 and TRBJ2-7; 7 positions match TRBD2. The TCR sequence derives from a human donor in good health (CMV status not recorded). Some clones in this sample may be carry-over from other donors' samples. The CDR3 spells CASSSAFGGSSYEQYF. CDR3 nucleotide sequence: TGTGCCAGCAGCTCGGCGTTTGGCGGGAGCTCCTACGAGCAGTACTTC.